The T cell receptor (beta chain) described here comes from a study of shared clonotypes between healthy human individuals. Whole-study context: Donors were a couple of women and a few men aged 18 to 49. Study conclusions and caveats: Across subsets, estimated richness was generally greater for naive than for memory populations. The study found lower generation probabilities in non-shared clonotypes than in those shared by all four donors.

A remark on this clone: Its antigen is undetermined.

DNA at about 190 ng, 25,000 to 35,000 T cell genomes, went into sorted-subset replicate PCRs. Clones were sequenced by immunoSEQ multiplex PCR, and TCRdb holds only the in-frame ones, with some missing. The sample contains fewer than 1 million clones, 90% to 97% of which appear only once. Trimming pared 1 base from V and 4 bases from J, leaving 14 bases between. CDR1 SGHVS and CDR2 FNYEAQ come from the germline V gene. The CDR3 is 16 amino acids. CD45RO-negative, CCR7-selected cells formed the naive CD8 fraction, which excluded terminally differentiated effector memory CD45RA+ cells. The source material was naive CD8+ T cells sorted from blood. The TCR comes from a man aged 30-40 years in good health. The chain is built from TRBV7-6 and TRBJ2-1; D not resolved. CDR3 protein: CASSLGTERPYNEQFF. CDR3 coding DNA: TGTGCCAGCAGCTTAGGAACGGAGCGACCGTACAATGAGCAGTTCTTC.